The 11 T cell receptor beta chains reported below all come from one sample, sequenced in a study of shared clonotypes between healthy human individuals. Generated by immunoSEQ multiplex PCR, the TCRdb table keeps only in-frame clones and is missing some. The sample shows 2 million to 2.5 million clones, nearly 97% of them seen only once. The specimen sequenced was naive CD4+ T cells sorted from blood. Subset in this sample: CD45RA+ positively selected. The receptors were gathered from a man between 18 and 29 years old in good health.

The rearrangement uses TRBV7-2 and TRBJ2-5; 9 nucleotides agree with TRBD2. CDR3 length: 16 residues. CDR1 and CDR2 from the germline V gene are SGHTA and FQGNSA. Unmatched junction bases numbered 10, after V lost 4 bases and J lost 4 bases. The CDR3 nucleotides read TGTGCCAGCAGCTCCAGACTAGCGGAGGCGGGAGAGACCCAGTACTTC. Translation gives CASSSRLAEAGETQYF.

V and J are TRBV5-6 and TRBJ2-7; 9 positions agree with TRBD1. The V gene's germline CDR1 is SGHDT and CDR2 YYEEEE. With 4 bases clipped from V and 3 bases from J, the junction kept 5 bases outside the gene matches. CDR3 length: 14 amino acids. In DNA form, the CDR3 reads TGTGCCAGCAGCGTGGGGACAGGGAACTACGAGCAGTACTTC. This gives the protein CASSVGTGNYEQYF.

This clone was counted once. This sequence joins TRBV27 and TRBJ1-4; D gene uncertain. V lost 6 bases and J 8 bases, leaving 16 bases between the germline ends. Germline CDR1 reads MNHEY; CDR2 reads SMNVEV (reference sequence). This CDR3 region has 14 residues. The CDR3 here is CASRLNGVGEKLFF. CDR3 in DNA: TGTGCCAGCAGACTCAATGGGGTAGGGGAAAAACTGTTTTTT.

The chain employs TRBV11-2 and TRBJ1-4, with D uncertain. V was shortened by 0 bases and J by 2 bases, with 13 bases between the two germline ends. Germline V gives CDR1 SGHAT, CDR2 FQNNGV. The CDR3 is 17 residues long. The CDR3 nucleotides are TGTGCCAGCAGCTTAGATTCTGGGGTGGTGACTAATGAAAAACTGTTTTTT. Amino acid sequence: CASSLDSGVVTNEKLFF. Variable domain in full (rest from reference TRBV11-2 and TRBJ1-4): EAGVAQSPRYKIIEKRQSVAFWCNPISGHATLYWYQQILGQGPKLLIQFQNNGVVDDSQLPKDRFSAERLKGVDSTLKIQPAKLEDSAVYLCASSLDSGVVTNEKLFFGSGTQLSVL.

This rearrangement joins TRBV5-1 to TRBJ1-2; D ambiguous. V was clipped by 5 bases and J by 4 bases, with 15 bases between them. Germline lookup yields CDR1 SGHRS and CDR2 YFSETQ. This CDR3 comprises 14 residues. The CDR3, as DNA: TGCGCCAGCAGACCGGGAGGCGAGGGCTATGGCTACACCTTC. It codes for CASRPGGEGYGYTF.

CDR3 loop: CSASDSLGQYF. The CDR3 DNA sequence: TGCAGTGCGTCGGACAGCCTCGGGCAGTACTTC. V usage is TRBV20-1 and J usage is TRBJ2-7; a possible D gene is TRBD1 (6 bases). CDR1 is DFQATT and CDR2 is SNEGSKA in the germline V gene (reference sequence). This CDR3 contains 11 residues. V shed 6 bases and J shed 9 bases, with 15 bases lying between them.

The rearrangement joins TRBV6-1 to TRBJ1-2; D is unclear. The V gene's germline CDR1 is MNHNS and CDR2 SASEGT. Trimming shortened V by 6 bases and J by 4 bases, and 15 bases separated the two germline ends. The CDR3 sequence is 14 residues long. CDR3 coding DNA: TGTGCCAGCAGGGGATCCTTAGAGAGCTATGGCTACACCTTC. Residues: CASRGSLESYGYTF.

The chain has TRBV7-8 and TRBJ1-1; D unclear. Germline lookup yields CDR1 SGHVS and CDR2 FQNEAQ. Trimming took 7 bases from V and 1 from J, leaving 4 bases between them. CDR3 length: 11 amino acids. CDR3 amino acids: CASTENTEAFF. CDR3 nucleotide sequence: TGTGCCAGCACTGAGAACACTGAAGCTTTCTTT.

As concerns this clone: The missing conserved phenylalanine or tryptophan at the end of this CDR3 makes a read error likely. The chain recombines TRBV5-1 with TRBJ2-4; D remains unclear. The CDR3 covers 16 residues. V shed 0 bases and J shed 0 bases, with 10 bases lying between them. Germline V CDR1 and CDR2: SGHRS, YFSETQ. The CDR3, as DNA: TGCGCCAGCAGCTTGGGCACGTGGACAGCCAAAAACATTCAGTACCTC. It is translated as CASSLGTWTAKNIQYL.

CDR3 protein: CASTRTSGSSEQYF. The CDR3 DNA reads as TGTGCCAGCACCCGGACTAGCGGGAGTAGCGAGCAGTACTTC. The V gene is TRBV7-2, the J gene TRBJ2-7, with 13 bases fitting TRBD2. CDR3 length: 14 amino acids. After removal of 7 bases from V and 6 bases from J, the junction contained 6 bases not matched to a gene. Germline V lookup: CDR1 SGHTA, CDR2 FQGNSA.

The chain recombines TRBV27 with TRBJ1-1; D gene uncertain. CDR1 is MNHEY and CDR2 is SMNVEV in the germline V gene (reference sequence). The CDR3 has 13 residues. Trimming removed 4 bases at V and 6 bases at J, with 12 bases between. CDR3 region: CASSSPLIPEAFF. The CDR3 DNA reads as TGTGCCAGCAGTTCCCCCCTGATCCCTGAAGCTTTCTTT.